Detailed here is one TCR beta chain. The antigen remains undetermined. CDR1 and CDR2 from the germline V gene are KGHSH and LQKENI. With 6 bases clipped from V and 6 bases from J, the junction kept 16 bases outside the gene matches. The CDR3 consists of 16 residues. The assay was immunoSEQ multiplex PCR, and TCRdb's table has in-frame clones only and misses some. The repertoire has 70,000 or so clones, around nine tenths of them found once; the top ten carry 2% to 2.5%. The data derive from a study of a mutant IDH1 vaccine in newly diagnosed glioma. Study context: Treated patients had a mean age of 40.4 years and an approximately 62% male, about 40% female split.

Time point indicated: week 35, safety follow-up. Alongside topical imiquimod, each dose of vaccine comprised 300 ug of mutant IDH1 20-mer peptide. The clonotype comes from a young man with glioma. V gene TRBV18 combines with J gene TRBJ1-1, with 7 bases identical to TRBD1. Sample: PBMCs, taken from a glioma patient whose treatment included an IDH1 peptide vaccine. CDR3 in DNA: TGTGCCAGCTCGCTTAACTACGCGAGGGGGCGGGCTGAAGCTTTCTTT. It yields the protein CASSLNYARGRAEAFF.